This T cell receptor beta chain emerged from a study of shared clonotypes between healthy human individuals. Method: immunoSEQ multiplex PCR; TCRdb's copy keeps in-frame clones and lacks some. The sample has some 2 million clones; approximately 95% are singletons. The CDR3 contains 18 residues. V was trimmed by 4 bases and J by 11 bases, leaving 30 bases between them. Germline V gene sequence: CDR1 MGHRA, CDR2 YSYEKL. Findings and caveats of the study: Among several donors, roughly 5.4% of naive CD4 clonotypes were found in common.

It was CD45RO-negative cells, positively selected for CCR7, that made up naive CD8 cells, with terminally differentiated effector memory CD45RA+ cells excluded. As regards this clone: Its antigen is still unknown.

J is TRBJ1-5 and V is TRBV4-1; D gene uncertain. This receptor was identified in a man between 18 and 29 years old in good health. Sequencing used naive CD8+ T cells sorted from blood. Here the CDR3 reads CASSPQSPSLELPGTQHF. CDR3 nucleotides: TGCGCCAGCAGCCCCCAAAGCCCTTCCTTAGAGCTACCGGGGACCCAGCATTTT.